This T cell receptor (beta chain) appears in the sequencing data of a study of human T cells and chemical hapten exposure. General study points: Patch test score was positively correlated with the counts of PT1 expanded TCRs.

On this clonotype itself: The antigen is not known.

Time point indicated: patch test 1, 2 weeks after DPC sensitization. This sample's treatment: therapeutic diphenylcyclopropenone sensitization with weekly scalp DPC. Total RNA was isolated from whole blood that had not been fractionated. The CDR3 has 13 amino acids. Germline-derived CDR1 and CDR2 are SGHTA and FQGNSA. V lost 5 bases to trimming and J lost 15 bases, with 19 bases between them. It was the library that attached unique molecular identifiers to individual cDNA molecules. The authors' processing: A per-sample median of approximately 87,000 TCRs was observed, with counts ranging from roughly 20,000 to 700,000. TCRdb used MiXCR to reprocess the RACE reads, holding one entry per CDR3 protein. The V and J calls come from TCRdb's annotation, not from the publication. The data contain 75,000 to 100,000 distinct CDR3 sequences, around an eighth of them singletons.

Source: whole blood, taken in connection with sensitization to the hapten diphenylcyclopropenone (DPC). This rearrangement joins TRBV7-2 to TRBJ1-4; D uncertain. This receptor was obtained from a woman between 40 and 55 years old with alopecia areata. Some clones in this sample may be carry-over from other donors' samples. The CDR3 bases are TGTGCCAGCAGCCTTACCTTACCGCCCCTTTTGTTTTTT. This gives the protein CASSLTLPPLLFF.